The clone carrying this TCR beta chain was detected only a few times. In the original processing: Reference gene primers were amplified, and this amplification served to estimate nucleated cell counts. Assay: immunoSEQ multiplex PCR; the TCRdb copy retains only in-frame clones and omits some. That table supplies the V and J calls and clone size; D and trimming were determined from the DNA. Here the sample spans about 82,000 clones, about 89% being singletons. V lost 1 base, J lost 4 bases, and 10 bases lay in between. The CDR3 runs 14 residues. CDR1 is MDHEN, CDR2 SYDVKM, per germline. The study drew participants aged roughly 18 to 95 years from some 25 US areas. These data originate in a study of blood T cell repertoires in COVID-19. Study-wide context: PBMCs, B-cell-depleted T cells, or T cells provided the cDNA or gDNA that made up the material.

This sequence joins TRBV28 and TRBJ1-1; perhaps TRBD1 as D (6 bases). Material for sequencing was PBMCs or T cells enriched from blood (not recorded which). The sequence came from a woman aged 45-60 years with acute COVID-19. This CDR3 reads CASSLSLGGTEAFF. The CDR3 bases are TGTGCCAGCAGTTTATCCCTAGGGGGCACTGAAGCTTTCTTT. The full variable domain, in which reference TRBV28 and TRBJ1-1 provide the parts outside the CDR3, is DVKVTQSSRYLVKRTGEKVFLECVQDMDHENMFWYRQDPGLGLRLIYFSYDVKMKEKGDIPEGYSVSREKKERFSLILESASTNQTSMYLCASSLSLGGTEAFFGQGTRLTVV.